This T cell receptor beta chain was sequenced for a study of OX40 agonist ivuxolimab in advanced cancers. The wider study: Patients received ivuxolimab, an intravenous treatment, every 2 weeks at 0.01 to 10 mg/kg. Partial responses were achieved by three patients, one with hepatocellular carcinoma and two with cutaneous melanoma.

Clones were read by immunoSEQ multiplex PCR, and TCRdb kept only the in-frame ones, dropping some. This sample yields some 97,000 clones, of which about 91% are seen a single time; about 0.51% belongs to the top ten. The CDR3 runs 20 residues. The V gene's germline CDR1 is SGHVS and CDR2 FQNEAQ. Unmatched junction bases numbered 20, after V lost 3 bases and J lost 4 bases. Researchers took blood at baseline, on cycle 4 day 1, and on cycle 7 day 1. The source material was CD4+ or CD8+ T cells sorted from blood, sampled in a trial of the OX40 agonist ivuxolimab. The TCR was taken from an adult with an advanced solid tumor such as melanoma, head and neck, liver or kidney cancer. The rearrangement links TRBV7-8 to TRBJ2-2, with 7 nucleotides matching TRBD1. The CDR3 region is CASSLDLDRVPLRGTGELFF. CDR3 nucleotide sequence: TGTGCCAGCAGCTTGGACCTAGACAGGGTCCCTTTAAGGGGCACCGGGGAGCTGTTTTTT. The whole variable domain, remainder taken from reference TRBV7-8 and TRBJ2-2, is GAGVSQSPRYKVAKRGQDVALRCDPISGHVSLFWYQQALGQGPEFLTYFQNEAQLDKSGLPSDRFFAERPEGSVSTLKIQRTQQEDSAVYLCASSLDLDRVPLRGTGELFFGEGSRLTVL.